Each of the 16 T cell receptor beta chains below was sequenced from the same sample in a study of blood T cell repertoires in COVID-19. Produced via immunoSEQ multiplex PCR; TCRdb's table is partial and in-frame only. The sample has 350,000 to 400,000 clones, around nine tenths seen once; the top ten hold more than 0.85%. Material for sequencing was PBMCs or T cells enriched from blood (not recorded which). All receptors derive from a woman in her 30s with acute COVID-19.

V and J are TRBV6-5 and TRBJ1-1; D may be TRBD1 (6 bases). Deletions cut 4 bases from V and 0 bases from J, with 15 bases between. The CDR3 loop spans 16 amino acids. In germline, CDR1 is MNHEY, CDR2 SVGAGI. This chain's CDR3 is CASSFKSTGLNTEAFF. The DNA for the CDR3 is TGTGCCAGCAGTTTTAAATCGACAGGCCTGAACACTGAAGCTTTCTTT.

V and J are TRBV29-1 and TRBJ1-5; D is ambiguous. Trimming took off 3 bases at V and 1 base at J, with 7 bases between the two ends. The CDR3 covers 13 residues. From germline, CDR1 is SQVTM and CDR2 ANQGSEA. The CDR3 region is CSVETGSNQPQHF. CDR3 DNA: TGCAGCGTTGAGACGGGAAGCAATCAGCCCCAGCATTTT.

The CDR3 nucleotides read TGTGCCAGCAGCCGGGTTGGGTACGGGGAATCCTACGAGCAGTACTTC. It is translated as CASSRVGYGESYEQYF. The genes are TRBV5-6 and TRBJ2-7, with D possibly TRBD2 on 5 matching bases. This CDR3 spans 16 amino acids. Per the germline V gene, CDR1 is SGHDT and CDR2 is YYEEEE. Trimming shortened V by 4 bases and J by 1 base, and 18 bases separated the two germline ends.

The rearrangement uses TRBV10-3 and TRBJ2-3, with 8 bases aligning to TRBD2. Germline V CDR1 and CDR2: ENHRY, SYGVKD. CDR3 length equals 15 residues. With 2 bases clipped from V and 5 bases from J, the junction kept 6 bases outside the gene matches. CDR3: CAISERGSGVDTQYF. The CDR3 DNA reads TGTGCCATCAGTGAGCGCGGTAGCGGGGTAGATACGCAGTATTTT.

The V gene is TRBV5-6, the J gene TRBJ2-7, with D maybe TRBD1 (6 bases). Looked up from germline, CDR1 is SGHDT and CDR2 is YYEEEE. V was shortened by 3 bases and J by 2 bases, with 15 bases between the two germline ends. This CDR3 is 15 amino acids long. Here the CDR3 reads CASSSQDSAPYEQYF. For the CDR3, the DNA is TGTGCCAGCAGCTCGCAGGACAGTGCCCCCTACGAGCAGTACTTC. Supplemented by reference TRBV5-6 and TRBJ2-7, the full variable domain reads DAGVTQSPTHLIKTRGQQVTLRCSPKSGHDTVSWYQQALGQGPQFIFQYYEEEERQRGNFPDRFSGHQFPNYSSELNVNALLLGDSALYLCASSSQDSAPYEQYFGPGTRLTVT.

The chain couples TRBV7-2 to TRBJ2-7; 9 bases are a match to TRBD2. J gave up 2 bases and V 4 bases, and 9 bases lay outside the gene matches. The CDR3 runs 16 residues. Per germline, CDR1 SGHTA and CDR2 FQGNSA. For the CDR3, the DNA is TGTGCCAGCAGCTCGGGGGGTAGCGGGGGCACCTACGAGCAGTACTTC. Translating gives CASSSGGSGGTYEQYF.

This clone was detected many times. This sequence joins TRBV5-1 and TRBJ2-5, with 8 bases identical to TRBD2. The CDR3 has 14 amino acids. Germline V gene sequence: CDR1 SGHRS, CDR2 YFSETQ. V dropped 5 bases and J dropped 2; count of bases not matched to a gene: 5. Here the CDR3 reads CASSGGGPQETQYF. CDR3 nucleotide sequence: TGCGCCAGCAGTGGCGGGGGGCCACAAGAGACCCAGTACTTC.

The V gene is TRBV7-2, the J gene TRBJ2-4; D is unclear. Germline CDR1 and CDR2: SGHTA and FQGNSA. The CDR3 has 12 amino acids. V lost 5 bases and J lost 8, with 10 bases in between. The CDR3, as DNA: TGTGCCAGCAGCCTGGTCCGGGACATTCAGTACTTC. It is translated as CASSLVRDIQYF.

This chain connects TRBV27 to TRBJ1-5; D is perhaps TRBD1 (6 bases). The CDR3 sequence is 13 residues long. The ends were cut back, 6 bases at V and 4 bases at J, with 10 bases in the middle. The germline CDR1 and CDR2 sequences are MNHEY and SMNVEV (reference sequence). DNA of the CDR3: TGTGCCAGCAGCGACAGGAGTAATCAGCCCCAGCATTTT. It specifies CASSDRSNQPQHF.

This chain uses TRBV12-2 with TRBJ2-7; whether TRBD2, the table's D call, matches the DNA was not checked. TRBV12-2 is an annotated pseudogene. The CDR3 runs 17 residues. As DNA, the CDR3 is TGTGCAAGTCGCTTAGCGGGAGGACGGTGGTTCTCCTACGAGCAGTACTTC. It yields the protein CASRLAGGRWFSYEQYF.

Notes on this clone: Other DNA sequences in this specimen translate into the identical CDR3. This chain uses TRBV5-1 with TRBJ1-1, with D hard to call. From germline, CDR1 is SGHRS and CDR2 YFSETQ. The CDR3 has 14 residues. Trimming removed 0 bases from V and 0 bases from J, with 6 bases in between. The CDR3 sequence is CASSLDSLNTEAFF. The CDR3 DNA is TGCGCCAGCAGCTTGGACAGCTTGAACACTGAAGCTTTCTTT.

The V gene is TRBV3-1 (or the pseudogene TRBV3-2), the J gene TRBJ1-3; no firm D call. With 6 bases removed from V and 2 bases from J, the gap between germline ends came to 8 bases. In germline, CDR1 is LGHDT, CDR2 YNNKEL (reference sequence). CDR3 length equals 13 residues. CDR3 amino acids: CASSQSPGNTIYF. The CDR3 bases are TGTGCCAGCAGTCAAAGCCCTGGAAACACCATATATTTT.

Written as DNA, the CDR3 is TGTGCCAGCAGCGAGACGCCCAGACTGAGCTACAATGAGCAGTTCTTC. Translated, it gives CASSETPRLSYNEQFF. The chain is built from TRBV9 and TRBJ2-1; D ambiguous. Germline V lookup: CDR1 SGDLS, CDR2 YYNGEE. CDR3 length: 16 residues. Trimming left V 3 bases short and J 3 bases short, with 16 bases between.

The V and J genes are TRBV24-1 and TRBJ2-1; D perhaps matches TRBD1 (5 bases). CDR1 and CDR2 from the germline V gene are KGHDR and SFDVKD. The germline V and J ends were trimmed by 7 bases and 7 bases, with 7 bases remaining between them. The CDR3 length is 11 residues. The DNA of the CDR3 is TGTGCCACCAGCAGGGATAATGAGCAGTTCTTC. Residues: CATSRDNEQFF.

The chain employs TRBV19 and TRBJ2-7; 12 nucleotides align to TRBD2. From germline, CDR1 is LNHDA and CDR2 SQIVND (reference sequence). The CDR3 covers 15 residues. V shed 6 bases, J shed 1 base, and the junction held 4 bases outside the gene matches. The CDR3 nucleotides read TGTGCCAGTAGCAGGACTAGCGGGGAATCCTACGAGCAGTACTTC. It specifies CASSRTSGESYEQYF.

V and J are TRBV5-1 and TRBJ2-7, with a tentative D call TRBD2 (6 bases). This CDR3 is built from 14 residues. V gave up 3 bases and J gave up 2 bases, with 12 bases separating them. Germline CDR1 and CDR2: SGHRS and YFSETQ. CDR3: CASSSTGTAYEQYF. The CDR3 coding sequence is TGCGCCAGCAGCTCGACCGGGACTGCCTACGAGCAGTACTTC.